This entry is about one T cell receptor beta chain. Its antigen is currently unknown. The CDR3 totals 16 residues. Germline lookup yields CDR1 MNHNS and CDR2 SASEGT. Trimming took off 1 base at V and 0 bases at J, with 9 bases between the two ends. This specimen comes from a study of long-term antiretroviral therapy in people with HIV. Study background: The earliest samples predate the 2015 immediate-ART recommendation by about a decade. General observations from the study: There were no data on ART adherence, viral resistance or therapy changes, a gap that limits inferences about post-ART repertoire changes.

Participants who had HIV were, without exception, treated in the United States. Samples were assayed with immunoSEQ v3.0 at survey level. Sequenced by immunoSEQ multiplex PCR; TCRdb stores in-frame clones only, minus some. The sample has around 30,000 clones, roughly 85% seen once. The receptor was derived from a man in his forties with HIV. The material sequenced was unsorted PBMCs, taken 2.3 years after starting antiretroviral therapy. This chain uses TRBV6-1 with TRBJ2-2, with unresolved D. CDR3 amino acids: CASSEVDATNTGELFF. CDR3 bases: TGTGCCAGCAGTGAAGTTGACGCTACGAACACCGGGGAGCTGTTTTTT.